These T cell receptor beta chains were read from a single sample in a study of T cell repertoires in cytomegalovirus infection. TCRdb used MiXCR to reprocess the reads, holding one entry per CDR3 protein. This sample carries about 83,000 distinct CDR3 sequences, roughly 29% of them seen once, and the ten largest clones take more than 70%. These TCRs are of unknown antigen specificity. The sample here was CD8+ T cells from cultured PBMCs, taken from culture after CMV antigen stimulation. The receptors here all came from a human donor in good health (CMV status not recorded). Some clones in this sample may be carry-over from other donors' samples. CDR3s include the opening cysteine and the closing phenylalanine or tryptophan. A D gene is named only where the DNA matches it firmly. The listing skips clone size in some rows; elsewhere it reads once, few, many or a size class.

many,TRBV7-2,TRBJ2-2,-,13,TGTGCCAGCGGGGAGGATCCGACCGGGGAGCTGTTTTTT,CASGEDPTGELFF
-,TRBV29-1,TRBJ1-4,-,12,TGCAGCGTTGGGCAGTCGAATGAAAAACTGTTTTTT,CSVGQSNEKLFF
-,TRBV9,TRBJ1-2,-,16,TGTGCCAGCAGCGTAGAAGGGGATGGGCCAGGGCATGGCTACACCTTC,CASSVEGDGPGHGYTF
-,TRBV7-9,TRBJ1-1,-,15,TGTGCCAGCAGCCCCCCCAGTATCATGAACACTGAAGCTTTCTTT,CASSPPSIMNTEAFF
-,TRBV4-1,TRBJ2-7,TRBD1,13,TGCGCCAGCAGCCAAGGACAGGGGTTCGAGCAGTACTTC,CASSQGQGFEQYF
many,TRBV12-3/TRBV12-4,TRBJ1-2,TRBD1,14,TGTGCCAGCAGCGGACAGGGGATGGGCTATGGCTACACCTTC,CASSGQGMGYGYTF
many,TRBV27,TRBJ2-3,-,14,TGTGCCAGCAGTTTATCCGTGCAAGGAGATACGCAGTATTTT,CASSLSVQGDTQYF
many,TRBV28,TRBJ2-3,TRBD2,16,TGTGCCAGCAGTTTAATGGGGGGGGGGTTGACAGATACGCAGTATTTT,CASSLMGGGLTDTQYF
many,TRBV6-1,TRBJ2-3,-,14,TGTGCCAGCACCAGGGGAGGGTGGACAGATACGCAGTATTTT,CASTRGGWTDTQYF
-,TRBV19,TRBJ1-5,-,13,TGTGCCTCCCAATCCGGGGTGGATCAGCCCCAGCATTTT,CASQSGVDQPQHF
-,TRBV7-9,TRBJ2-1,-,13,TGTGCCAGCAGCTCACCGGGTGGGGATGAGCAGTTCTTC,CASSSPGGDEQFF
-,TRBV7-9,TRBJ2-7,-,15,TGTGCCAGCAGCCTGGGGGGGACAGCGACCTACGAGCAGTACTTC,CASSLGGTATYEQYF
-,TRBV19,TRBJ1-1,-,14,TGTGCCAGTAGTATAGGGGTATCTGGCACTGAAGCTTTCTTT,CASSIGVSGTEAFF
few,TRBV4-1,TRBJ1-4,-,15,TGCGCCAGCAGCCAAGAAAGGGGGACTAATGAAAAACTGTTTTTT,CASSQERGTNEKLFF
-,TRBV6-5,TRBJ2-3,TRBD2,15,TGTGCCAGCAGAAGACTAGCGGGGGCCACAGATACGCAGTATTTT,CASRRLAGATDTQYF
few,TRBV30,TRBJ1-4,-,13,TGTGCCTGGACCCCTCCCGGGCATGAAAAACTGTTTTTT,CAWTPPGHEKLFF
-,TRBV7-9,TRBJ2-1,-,14,TGTGCCAGCAGCATAGATAGCTCCTACAATGAGCAGTTCTTC,CASSIDSSYNEQFF
many,TRBV7-2,TRBJ1-2,TRBD1,15,TGTGCCAGCAGCACCGGACAGGGGGCAGGTCGAGGCTACACCTTC,CASSTGQGAGRGYTF
-,TRBV7-2,TRBJ2-2,-,15,TGTGCCAGCAGCTTAGTGTGGACTACCACCGGGGAGCTGTTTTTT,CASSLVWTTTGELFF
-,TRBV11-2,TRBJ2-3,TRBD1,16,TGTGCCAGCAGCTTAGGGACAGGGGGCATAACGGATACGCAGTATTTT,CASSLGTGGITDTQYF
-,TRBV28,TRBJ2-7,-,11,TGTGCCAGCGGACGCAGCTACGAGCAGTACTTC,CASGRSYEQYF
-,TRBV14,TRBJ1-1,-,14,TGTGCCAGCAGCCAAGCGGGCCCTGTGGCTGAAGCTTTCTTT,CASSQAGPVAEAFF
-,TRBV4-1,TRBJ2-1,TRBD1,13,TGCGCCAGCAGCCACGTACAGGGGAATGAGCAGTTCTTC,CASSHVQGNEQFF
few,TRBV7-9,TRBJ2-2,-,17,TGTGCCAGCAGTGAAGACTCCCCAGGGGCGAAAACCGGGGAGCTGTTTTTT,CASSEDSPGAKTGELFF
few,TRBV12-3/TRBV12-4,TRBJ2-2,-,13,TGTGCCAGCAGTGCGGAGTTAACCGGGGAGCTGTTTTTT,CASSAELTGELFF
many,TRBV7-8,TRBJ2-7,-,14,TGTGCCAGCAGGCTAGGCGGGGATCACGACGAGCAGTACTTC,CASRLGGDHDEQYF
-,TRBV12-3/TRBV12-4,TRBJ1-5,-,14,TGTGCCAGCAGTTTAGGCGGGGGGGCCCAGCCCCAGCATTTT,CASSLGGGAQPQHF
few,TRBV9,TRBJ1-2,TRBD1,14,TGTGCCAGCAGCAACCGGGACAGTTCCTATGGCTACACCTTC,CASSNRDSSYGYTF
few,TRBV7-9,TRBJ1-5,-,12,TGTGCCAGCAGGGGGGATGGTCAGCCCCAGCATTTT,CASRGDGQPQHF
many,TRBV5-5,TRBJ2-7,-,15,TGTGCCAGCAGCTTGTTTTTTGGGGAGAAATACGAGCAGTACTTC,CASSLFFGEKYEQYF